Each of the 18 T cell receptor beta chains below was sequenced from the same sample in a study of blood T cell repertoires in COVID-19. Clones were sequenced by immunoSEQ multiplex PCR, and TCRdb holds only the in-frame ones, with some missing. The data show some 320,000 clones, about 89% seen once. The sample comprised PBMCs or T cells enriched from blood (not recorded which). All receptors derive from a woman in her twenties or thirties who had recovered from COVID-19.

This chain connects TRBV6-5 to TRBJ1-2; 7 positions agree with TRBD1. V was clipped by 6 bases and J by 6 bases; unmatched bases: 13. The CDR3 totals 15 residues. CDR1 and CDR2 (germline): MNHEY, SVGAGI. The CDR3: CASSPAGRGYDGYTF. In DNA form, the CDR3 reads TGTGCCAGCAGCCCCGCGGGCAGGGGGTATGATGGCTACACCTTC.

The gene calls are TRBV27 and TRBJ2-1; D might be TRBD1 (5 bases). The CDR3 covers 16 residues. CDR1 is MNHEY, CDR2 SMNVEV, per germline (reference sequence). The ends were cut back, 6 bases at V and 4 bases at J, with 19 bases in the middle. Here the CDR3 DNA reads TGTGCCAGCAGCCAAATAACAGGTGGACCATACAATGAGCAGTTCTTC. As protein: CASSQITGGPYNEQFF.

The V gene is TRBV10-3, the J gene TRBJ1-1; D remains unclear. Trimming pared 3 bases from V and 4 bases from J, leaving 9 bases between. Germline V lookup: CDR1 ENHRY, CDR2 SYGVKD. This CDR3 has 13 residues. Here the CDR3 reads CAISETFLTEAFF. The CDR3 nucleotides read TGTGCCATCAGTGAAACATTTCTCACTGAAGCTTTCTTT.

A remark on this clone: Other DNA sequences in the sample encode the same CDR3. Written as DNA, the CDR3 is TGTGCCAGCAGCGGGACAGGGGGCACCGGGGAGCTGTTTTTT. It translates to CASSGTGGTGELFF. This chain joins TRBV2 and TRBJ2-2; TRBD1 agrees at 11 bases. The CDR3 totals 14 residues. Trimming took 6 bases from V and 4 from J; bases not matched to a gene: 1. Germline lookup yields CDR1 SNHLY and CDR2 FYNNEI.

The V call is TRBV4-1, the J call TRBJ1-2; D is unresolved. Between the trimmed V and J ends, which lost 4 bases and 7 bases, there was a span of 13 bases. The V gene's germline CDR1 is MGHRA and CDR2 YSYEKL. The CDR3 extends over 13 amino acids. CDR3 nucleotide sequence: TGCGCCAGCAGCCCCGTGGGAGTAAGTGGCTACACCTTC. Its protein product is CASSPVGVSGYTF.

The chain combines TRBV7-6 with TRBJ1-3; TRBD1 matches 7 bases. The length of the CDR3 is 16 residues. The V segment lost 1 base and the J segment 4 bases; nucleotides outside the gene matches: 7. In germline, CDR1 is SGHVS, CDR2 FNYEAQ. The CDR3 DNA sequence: TGTGCCAGCAGCTTAGTGCCAGGGGGTGAGGGAAACACCATATATTTT. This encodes CASSLVPGGEGNTIYF.

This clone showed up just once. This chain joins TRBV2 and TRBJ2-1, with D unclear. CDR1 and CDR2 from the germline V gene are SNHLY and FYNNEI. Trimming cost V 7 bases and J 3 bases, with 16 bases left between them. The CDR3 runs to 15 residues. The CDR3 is CASTRLSSVYNEQFF. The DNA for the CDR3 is TGTGCCAGCACCCGACTGTCCTCAGTCTACAATGAGCAGTTCTTC.

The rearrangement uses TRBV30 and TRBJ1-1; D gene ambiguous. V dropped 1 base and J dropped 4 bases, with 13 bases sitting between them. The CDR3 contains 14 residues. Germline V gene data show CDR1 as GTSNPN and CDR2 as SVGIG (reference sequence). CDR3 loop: CAWSGLRAITEAFF. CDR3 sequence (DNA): TGTGCCTGGAGTGGGTTGAGGGCTATCACTGAAGCTTTCTTT.

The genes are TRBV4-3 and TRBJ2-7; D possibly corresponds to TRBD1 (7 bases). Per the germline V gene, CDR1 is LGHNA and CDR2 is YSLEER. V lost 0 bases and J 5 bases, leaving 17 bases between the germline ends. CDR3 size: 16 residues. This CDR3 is CASSQDLATGSHEQYF. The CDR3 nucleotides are TGCGCCAGCAGCCAAGATCTAGCGACAGGGTCCCACGAGCAGTACTTC.

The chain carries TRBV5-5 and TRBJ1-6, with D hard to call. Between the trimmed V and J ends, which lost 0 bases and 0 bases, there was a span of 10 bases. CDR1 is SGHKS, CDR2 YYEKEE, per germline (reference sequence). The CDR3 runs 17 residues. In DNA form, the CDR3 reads TGTGCCAGCAGCTTGGGGCAATTCAGCTCCTATAATTCACCCCTCCACTTT. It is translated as CASSLGQFSSYNSPLHF.

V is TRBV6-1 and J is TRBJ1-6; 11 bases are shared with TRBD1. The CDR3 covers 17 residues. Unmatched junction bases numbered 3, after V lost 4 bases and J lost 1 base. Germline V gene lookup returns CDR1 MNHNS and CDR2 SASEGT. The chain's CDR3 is CASSADRGQSYNSPLHF. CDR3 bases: TGTGCCAGCAGTGCGGACAGGGGGCAGTCCTATAATTCACCCCTCCACTTT.

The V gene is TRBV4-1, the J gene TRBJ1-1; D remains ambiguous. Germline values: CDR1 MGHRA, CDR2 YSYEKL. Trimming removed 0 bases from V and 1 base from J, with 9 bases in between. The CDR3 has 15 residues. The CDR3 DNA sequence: TGCGCCAGCAGCCAAGAACCCCCCAGGAACACTGAAGCTTTCTTT. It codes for CASSQEPPRNTEAFF.

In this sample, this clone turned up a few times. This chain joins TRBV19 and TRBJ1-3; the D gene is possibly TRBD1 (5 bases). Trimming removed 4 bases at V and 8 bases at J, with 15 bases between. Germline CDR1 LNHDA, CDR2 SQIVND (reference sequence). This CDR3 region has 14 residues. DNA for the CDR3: TGTGCCAGTAGTAATCAGGGAACGAGGCACACCATATATTTT. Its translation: CASSNQGTRHTIYF.

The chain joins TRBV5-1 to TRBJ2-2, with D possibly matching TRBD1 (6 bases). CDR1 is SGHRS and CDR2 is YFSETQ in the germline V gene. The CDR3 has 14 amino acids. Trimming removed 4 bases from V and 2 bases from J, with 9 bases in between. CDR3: CASSGDINTGELFF. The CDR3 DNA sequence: TGCGCCAGCAGCGGGGACATAAACACCGGGGAGCTGTTTTTT.

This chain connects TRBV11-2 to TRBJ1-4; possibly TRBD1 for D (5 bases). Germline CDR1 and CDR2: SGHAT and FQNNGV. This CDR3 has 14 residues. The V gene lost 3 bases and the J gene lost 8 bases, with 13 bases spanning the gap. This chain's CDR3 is CASSLGQGGEKLFF. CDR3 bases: TGTGCCAGCAGCTTGGGTCAGGGCGGCGAAAAACTGTTTTTT.

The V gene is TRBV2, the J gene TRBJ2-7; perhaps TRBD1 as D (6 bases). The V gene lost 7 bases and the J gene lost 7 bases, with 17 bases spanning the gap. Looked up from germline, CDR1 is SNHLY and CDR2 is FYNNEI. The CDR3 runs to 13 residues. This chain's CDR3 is CASTPDRGWEQYF. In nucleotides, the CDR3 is TGTGCCAGCACCCCGGACAGAGGTTGGGAGCAGTACTTC.

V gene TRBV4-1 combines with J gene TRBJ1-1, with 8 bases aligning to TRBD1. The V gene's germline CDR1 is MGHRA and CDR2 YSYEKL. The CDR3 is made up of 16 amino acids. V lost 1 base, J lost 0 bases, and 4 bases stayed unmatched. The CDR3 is CASSQVGQAMNTEAFF. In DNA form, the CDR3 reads TGCGCCAGCAGCCAAGTGGGACAGGCAATGAACACTGAAGCTTTCTTT.

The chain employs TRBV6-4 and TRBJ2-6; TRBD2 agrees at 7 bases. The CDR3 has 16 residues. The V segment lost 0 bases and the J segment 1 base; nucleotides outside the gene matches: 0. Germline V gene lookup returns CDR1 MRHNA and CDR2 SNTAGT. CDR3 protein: CASSDSGLSGANVLTF. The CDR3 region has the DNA TGTGCCAGCAGTGACTCGGGACTATCTGGGGCCAACGTCCTGACTTTC.